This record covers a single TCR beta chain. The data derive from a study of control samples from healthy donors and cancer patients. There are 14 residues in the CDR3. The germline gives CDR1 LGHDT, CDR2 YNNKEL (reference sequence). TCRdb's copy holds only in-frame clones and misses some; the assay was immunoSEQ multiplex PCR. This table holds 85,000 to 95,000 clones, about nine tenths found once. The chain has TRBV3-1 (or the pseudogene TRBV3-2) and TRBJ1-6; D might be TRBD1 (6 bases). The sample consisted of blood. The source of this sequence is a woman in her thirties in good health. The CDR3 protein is CASTGSSYNSPLHF. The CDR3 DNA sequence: TGTGCGAGTACAGGGAGCTCCTATAATTCACCCCTCCACTTT.